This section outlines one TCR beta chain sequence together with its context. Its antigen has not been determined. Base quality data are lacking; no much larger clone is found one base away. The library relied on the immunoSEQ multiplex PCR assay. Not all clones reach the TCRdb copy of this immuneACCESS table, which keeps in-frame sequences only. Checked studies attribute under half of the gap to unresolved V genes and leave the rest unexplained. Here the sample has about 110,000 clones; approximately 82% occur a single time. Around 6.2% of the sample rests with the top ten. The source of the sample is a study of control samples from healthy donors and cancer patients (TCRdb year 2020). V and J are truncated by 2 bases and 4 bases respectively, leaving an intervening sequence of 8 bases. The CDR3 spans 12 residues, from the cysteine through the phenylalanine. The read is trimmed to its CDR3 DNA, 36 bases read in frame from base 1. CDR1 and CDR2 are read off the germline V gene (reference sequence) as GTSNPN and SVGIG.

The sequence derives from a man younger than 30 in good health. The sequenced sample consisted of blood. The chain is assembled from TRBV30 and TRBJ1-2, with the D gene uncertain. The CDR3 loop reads CAWSRGGYGYTF. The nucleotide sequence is TGTGCCTGGAGTCGGGGAGGCTATGGCTACACCTTC. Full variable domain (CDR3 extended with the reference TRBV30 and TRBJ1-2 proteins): SQTIHQWPATLVQPVGSPLSLECTVEGTSNPNLYWYRQAAGRGLQLLFYSVGIGQISSEVPQNLSASRPQDRQFILSSKKLLLSDSGFYLCAWSRGGYGYTFGSGTRLTVV.